The rows below give T cell receptor beta chains drawn from one sample of a study of siplizumab effects on memory and regulatory T cells. Profiling relied on immunoSEQ multiplex PCR, and the TCRdb table lists in-frame clones only, not all of them. The table shows around 82,000 clones, with about 92% occurring only once. The sequencing sample was made of CD8+ T cells sorted from blood. These receptors were taken from a human donor in good health. Each CDR3 is given with its conserved first and last residue. The order of the fields is D gene, J gene, clone size, V gene, CDR3 protein, CDR3 DNA. The D gene is left open where the match is weak. Size is stated for part of the rows, as once, few or many counts, or as a class when the clone is expanded.

>TRBD1|TRBJ2-7|-|TRBV28
CASSPATGQGGYEQYF
TGTGCCAGCAGTCCGGCGACCGGACAGGGAGGTTACGAGCAGTACTTC
>-|TRBJ2-7|-|TRBV4-2
CASSQDLGPSYEQYF
TGTGCCAGCAGCCAAGATCTGGGGCCCTCCTACGAGCAGTACTTC
>-|TRBJ1-1|-|TRBV10-2
CASSESWEHPARREAFF
TGCGCCAGCAGTGAGTCGTGGGAGCACCCCGCCCGTCGGGAAGCTTTCTTT
>TRBD1|TRBJ2-2|-|TRBV11-2
CASRPGQAMNTGELFF
TGTGCCAGCAGGCCGGGACAGGCCATGAACACCGGGGAGCTGTTTTTT
>-|TRBJ2-7|-|TRBV14
CASSQVQGGYEQYF
TGTGCCAGCAGCCAAGTCCAAGGGGGGTACGAGCAGTACTTC
>TRBD2|TRBJ2-1|-|TRBV9
CASSVSGGIFNEQFF
TGTGCCAGCAGTGTAAGCGGGGGGATTTTCAATGAGCAGTTCTTC
>-|TRBJ1-2|-|TRBV7-8
CASSLGTTPTDGYTF
TGTGCCAGCAGCCTAGGGACAACGCCTACAGATGGCTACACCTTC
>TRBD1|TRBJ1-2|-|TRBV9
CASSVGRDRVDYGYTF
TGTGCCAGCAGCGTAGGACGGGACAGGGTCGACTATGGCTACACCTTC
>-|TRBJ2-7|-|TRBV2
CASSTDVFKNEQYF
TGTGCCAGCAGTACCGACGTGTTCAAGAACGAGCAGTACTTC
>-|TRBJ2-1|-|TRBV7-9
CASSLGEQFF
TGTGCCAGCAGCTTAGGAGAGCAGTTCTTC
>-|TRBJ2-3|-|TRBV6-5
CASGGLLYPDTQYF
TGTGCCAGCGGGGGACTCCTGTACCCAGATACGCAGTATTTT
>-|TRBJ2-7|few|TRBV7-9
CASRSPTEQYF
TGTGCCAGCAGATCCCCCACGGAGCAGTACTTC
>-|TRBJ2-1|-|TRBV7-3
CASTLRGQFF
TGTGCCAGCACCCTCCGGGGGCAGTTCTTC
>-|TRBJ2-7|once|TRBV4-3
CASSQQDRSRGEQYF
TGCGCCAGCAGCCAGCAAGACCGGTCTAGAGGGGAGCAGTACTTC
>-|TRBJ1-2|-|TRBV6-7
CASLRIYGYTF
TGTGCCAGCCTCAGAATCTATGGCTACACCTTC
>-|TRBJ1-1|-|TRBV28
CASSLDVGSWRNTEAFF
TGTGCCAGCAGTTTAGATGTGGGGTCCTGGAGGAACACTGAAGCTTTCTTT
>TRBD2|TRBJ2-7|-|TRBV7-9
CASSPPGGGVNEQYF
TGTGCCAGCAGCCCACCCGGCGGGGGTGTGAACGAGCAGTACTTC
>-|TRBJ2-3|-|TRBV15
CATSRAAGTSVGDTQYF
TGTGCCACCAGCAGAGCGGCAGGCACTTCAGTGGGAGATACGCAGTATTTT
>-|TRBJ2-2|-|TRBV9
CASSVTGQNTGELFF
TGTGCCAGCAGCGTAACGGGTCAGAACACCGGGGAGCTGTTTTTT
>TRBD2|TRBJ2-3|-|TRBV27
CASSFIGTTDTDTQYF
TGTGCCAGCAGTTTCATAGGGACTACCGACACAGATACGCAGTATTTT
>TRBD2|TRBJ2-2|-|TRBV9
CASGASGDMNTGELFF
TGTGCCAGCGGGGCTAGCGGGGATATGAACACCGGGGAGCTGTTTTTT
>TRBD1|TRBJ1-4|-|TRBV9
CASSGRDSEFSW
TGTGCCAGCAGCGGCCGGGACAGTGAATTTTCGTGG
>-|TRBJ1-2|-|TRBV4-2
CASSQAGDYGYTF
TGTGCCAGCAGCCAAGCTGGGGACTATGGCTACACCTTC
>TRBD1|TRBJ2-7|-|TRBV9
CASSVNPGTGGHYEQYF
TGTGCCAGCAGCGTAAACCCCGGGACAGGGGGTCACTACGAGCAGTACTTC
>TRBD2|TRBJ2-5|-|TRBV30
CAWSRGDQETQYF
TGTGCCTGGAGTCGGGGGGACCAAGAGACCCAGTACTTC
>TRBD1|TRBJ1-1|-|TRBV30
CAWSVEPNDRGNTEAFF
TGTGCCTGGAGTGTAGAACCTAACGACAGGGGGAACACTGAAGCTTTCTTT
>-|TRBJ2-7|-|TRBV7-7
CASSLSRESYEQYF
TGTGCCAGCAGCTTAAGCCGGGAGTCCTACGAGCAGTACTTC
>-|TRBJ2-2|-|TRBV10-3
CAISDSGGGGELFF
TGTGCCATCAGTGACTCAGGTGGGGGCGGGGAGCTGTTTTTT
>-|TRBJ2-7|-|TRBV11-2
CASSLDHGGYEQYF
TGTGCCAGCAGCTTAGATCACGGGGGCTACGAGCAGTACTTC
>TRBD1|TRBJ2-1|-|TRBV6-4
CASSDRQGENDEQFF
TGTGCCAGCAGCGATCGACAGGGGGAGAACGATGAGCAGTTCTTC
>TRBD1|TRBJ1-1|-|TRBV10-1
CASSENRGDTEAFF
TGCGCCAGCAGTGAGAACAGGGGTGACACTGAAGCTTTCTTT
>-|TRBJ2-7|-|TRBV27
CASSLSTGYYEQYF
TGTGCCAGCAGTTTATCAACAGGATACTACGAGCAGTACTTC
>-|TRBJ2-1|-|TRBV19
CASSIIEVANTYNEQFF
TGTGCCAGTAGTATTATTGAAGTAGCGAATACCTACAATGAGCAGTTCTTC
>-|TRBJ2-7|-|TRBV5-4
CASSSTGTPYEQYF
TGTGCCAGCAGCTCCACCGGGACACCCTACGAGCAGTACTTC
>-|TRBJ2-3|-|TRBV7-3
CASSLIAGEQYF
TGTGCCAGCAGCTTAATAGCCGGGGAGCAGTATTTT
>-|TRBJ2-1|-|TRBV27
CASSFSGYNEQFF
TGTGCCAGCAGTTTTTCAGGGTACAATGAGCAGTTCTTC
>-|TRBJ2-3|-|TRBV4-3
CASSQDLNGALYF
TGCGCCAGCAGCCAAGATCTAAACGGGGCTCTGTATTTT
>-|TRBJ2-1|-|TRBV5-4
CASSLLGGADEQFF
TGTGCCAGCAGCTTACTAGGGGGGGCCGATGAGCAGTTCTTC
>-|TRBJ1-1|-|TRBV5-1
CASSWATGEDEAFF
TGCGCCAGCAGCTGGGCCACTGGGGAGGACGAAGCTTTCTTT
>-|TRBJ1-1|-|TRBV27
CASSFQGGGTEAFF
TGTGCCAGCAGTTTCCAGGGAGGGGGCACTGAAGCTTTCTTT
>-|TRBJ2-7|-|TRBV5-6
CASSGSLNYEQYF
TGTGCCAGCAGCGGATCCCTGAACTACGAGCAGTACTTC
>-|TRBJ2-3|-|TRBV23-1
CASSQSGGVLCTDTQYF
TGCGCCAGCAGTCAATCGGGGGGAGTCCTTTGCACAGATACGCAGTATTTT